The 5 T cell receptor beta chains given below trace back to one sample, sequenced in a study of blood T cell repertoires in COVID-19. This table comes from immunoSEQ multiplex PCR, and its TCRdb copy is limited to in-frame clones, with some not included. The data contain some 64,000 clones, roughly 90% of them singletons. The sequencing sample was made of peripheral blood. The receptors originated from a middle-aged man with active COVID-19.

The rearrangement links TRBV7-8 to TRBJ1-5; maybe TRBD1 (6 bases). The germline V gene has CDR1 SGHVS and CDR2 FQNEAQ. The germline V and J ends were trimmed by 5 bases and 7 bases, with 12 bases remaining between them. This CDR3 is 13 amino acids long. CDR3 region: CASSLPGEQPQHF. The CDR3 region has the DNA TGTGCCAGCAGCCTCCCAGGGGAACAGCCCCAGCATTTT.

The CDR3 loop reads CASSPGVSGLTYNEQFF. Here the CDR3 DNA reads TGTGCCAGCAGCCCCGGAGTGAGTGGACTCACCTACAATGAGCAGTTCTTC. The chain is built from TRBV5-5 and TRBJ2-1, with a tentative D call TRBD2 (5 bases). V dropped 4 bases and J dropped 2 bases, with 19 bases sitting between them. The CDR3 length is 17 residues. The germline gives CDR1 SGHKS, CDR2 YYEKEE (reference sequence).

This chain joins TRBV2 and TRBJ1-2; 7 bases line up with TRBD1. CDR1 is SNHLY and CDR2 is FYNNEI in the germline V gene. The CDR3 extends over 15 amino acids. J gave up 7 bases and V 6 bases, and 14 bases lay outside the gene matches. The CDR3 region is CASREPGQRQGGYTF. CDR3 nucleotide sequence: TGTGCCAGCAGGGAGCCGGGACAGCGGCAAGGTGGCTACACCTTC.

The rearrangement joins TRBV3-1 (or the pseudogene TRBV3-2) to TRBJ1-2; no clear D gene. CDR1 is LGHDT, CDR2 YNNKEL, per germline (reference sequence). This CDR3 spans 13 amino acids. Trimming took 5 bases from V and 8 from J, leaving 15 bases between them. The CDR3 here is CASSLATGGGYTF. The CDR3 DNA is TGTGCCAGCAGCTTGGCGACCGGCGGAGGCTACACCTTC.

The V and J genes are TRBV27 and TRBJ2-6; D gene uncertain. The V end lost 2 bases, the J end lost 5 bases, and 7 bases lay between the germline ends. The CDR3 spans 14 residues. Germline V lookup: CDR1 MNHEY, CDR2 SMNVEV (reference sequence). CDR3 bases: TGTGCCAGCAGTTTAACTAACTGGGCCAACGTCCTGACTTTC. This sequence encodes CASSLTNWANVLTF.